The clone carrying this T cell receptor beta chain was seen ten or more times. Antigen unknown. The sample is drawn from a study of CD8 T cells in ankylosing spondylitis. CDR3 length: 15 residues. Trimming removed 2 bases from V and 0 bases from J, with 11 bases in between. The germline V gene encodes CDR1 SGDLS and CDR2 YYNGEE. General study results and limits: Relatively scarce in peripheral blood, disease-linked clones were CD8+.

Quantitative 5'-RACE with molecular barcodes produced the TCR beta libraries. MiXCR, applied by TCRdb to the 5' RACE reads, yields one record per CDR3 protein. The sample holds tens of thousands of distinct CDR3 sequences; less than 3% are singletons and the top ten take about 7.8%. J is TRBJ1-1 and V is TRBV9; D call uncertain. The sequenced material came from blood, either unsorted or a sorted T cell fraction (not recorded which). This clonotype was obtained from a female donor with ankylosing spondylitis or in good health (not recorded which). CDR3 amino acids: CASSVSREMNTEAFF. Here the CDR3 DNA reads TGTGCCAGCAGCGTTTCTAGGGAGATGAACACTGAAGCTTTCTTT.